This T cell receptor (beta chain) is drawn from a study of blood T cell repertoires in COVID-19 (dated by TCRdb to 2020 to 2021). The study in broad terms: Samples covering the acute and convalescent phases of COVID-19 were provided by collaborators in the United States, Italy and Spain. The prospective study material was composed of cDNA or gDNA derived from T cells, B-cell-depleted T cells, or PBMCs. Subjects who had been exposed to COVID-19, were actively infected with it, or had recovered from it provided the deeply sampled blood TCRbeta repertoires that made up the dataset. A freely available public database, intended as a resource for researchers studying the immune response to SARS-CoV-2, is where the repertoires were released. The samples were drawn from two sources: the first 160 participants of the ongoing ImmuneRACE study, and 1,000 to 1,500 subjects contributed by 6 global collaborators. The sample metadata nearly always contained a de-identified subject ID, COVID-19 status, age in years and sex. Where HLA class I and class II types were available, the types were taken from metadata supplied by the sample provider, not from assay-based typing. General findings and caveats noted by the study authors: The quantity of clinical and demographic metadata differed by source and by participant and was supplied without curation.

Details on this clone: Its specific antigen is unknown. Base-call qualities are not available, and no considerably larger clone is one nucleotide away.

One collaborating source in Seattle enrolled patients during active infection and followed them longitudinally through the course of disease. Collaborating institutions collected whole blood in K2EDTA tubes following their own protocols. Collaborator samples were shipped for TCRbeta analysis as frozen whole blood, isolated PBMCs, or DNA extracted from either sample type. The immunoSEQ Assay, a bias-controlled multiplex PCR, was used to amplify TCRbeta CDR3 regions from genomic DNA. Per the source publication's procedure: The number of nucleated cells in each sample was estimated from the amplification of reference gene primers within the assay. Sequence reads were collapsed and filtered to measure the absolute abundance of every unique TCRbeta CDR3 rearrangement. For each sample, productive Simpson clonality was calculated as the square root of Simpson's diversity index over productive rearrangements. TCRdb stores this immuneACCESS table with in-frame sequences only. Part of the clones is absent; in the studies checked, under half of the shortfall reflects unresolved V genes, and no reason is known for the rest. The V and J calls and clone size come from that table; D and trimming were worked out from the DNA. The sample data list approximately 170,000 clones, and approximately 86% of these were observed just once. Over 2% of the sample is taken by the ten largest.

Compared with germline, V lacks 5 bases and J lacks 4 bases; bases without a gene match: 10. The germline V gene encodes CDR1 SGHVS and CDR2 FQNEAQ. Inclusive of the bounding cysteine and phenylalanine, the CDR3 is 15 residues long. The retained sequence is limited to the CDR3, 45 bases, with the frame set at the first base. The chain was built from TRBV7-8 and TRBJ1-2; 7 bases in between match TRBD1. This clonotype was sampled from a woman at least 80 years old with COVID-19, enrolled during active disease. Input material: peripheral blood. The bases are TGTGCCAGCAGCCCGGGGACAGAAGCTTTCTATGGCTACACCTTC. The translation is CASSPGTEAFYGYTF. When the CDR3 is completed using the reference TRBV7-8 and TRBJ1-2 genes on either side, the full variable domain is GAGVSQSPRYKVAKRGQDVALRCDPISGHVSLFWYQQALGQGPEFLTYFQNEAQLDKSGLPSDRFFAERPEGSVSTLKIQRTQQEDSAVYLCASSPGTEAFYGYTFGSGTRLTVV.